The clone carrying this TCR beta chain was seen only a few times. Its antigen remains unknown. RNA transcripts yielded amplified TCR beta CDR3 regions. The HTBI set primed first-round TCR CDR3 RT-PCR. TCRdb recomputed calls from the multiplex PCR reads with MiXCR, one row per CDR3 protein. The profile covers around 380,000 distinct CDR3 sequences, with less than 15% appearing a single time and less than 25% taken by the ten largest. This CDR3 has 15 amino acids. Germline CDR1 and CDR2: SEHNR and FQNEAQ (reference sequence). V was trimmed by 1 base and J by 6 bases, leaving 12 bases between them. These data come from a study of T cells in Graves' hyperthyroidism and ophthalmopathy. Exclusion followed for patients with uncontrolled infection, other autoimmune disease, pregnancy or lactation. When hyperthyroidism was first diagnosed, the blood sample was taken, preceding any ophthalmopathy symptoms. Study observations and caveats: Prediction of ophthalmopathy progression came a median roughly 7.1 months pre-onset. Ophthalmopathy could be told apart from stable hyperthyroidism with a 13 V-J model.

Sequenced material: blood. V usage is TRBV7-9 and J usage is TRBJ2-2; D is tentatively TRBD1 or TRBD2 (5 bases each). The receptor was isolated from a man younger than 40 with Graves' hyperthyroidism that later progressed to Graves' ophthalmopathy. CDR3 sequence: CASSLGAGTSGELFF. The DNA of the CDR3 is TGTGCCAGCAGCTTAGGCGCAGGGACGTCCGGGGAGCTGTTTTTT. The variable domain in full, completed from reference TRBV7-9 and TRBJ2-2, reads DTGVSQNPRHKITKRGQNVTFRCDPISEHNRLYWYRQTLGQGPEFLTYFQNEAQLEKSRLLSDRFSAERPKGSFSTLEIQRTEQGDSAMYLCASSLGAGTSGELFFGEGSRLTVL.